This T cell receptor (beta chain) is drawn from a study of blood T cell repertoires in COVID-19. The overall study: Samples of COVID-19 (acute and convalescent) were obtained from the United States, Italy and Spain.

This table comes from immunoSEQ multiplex PCR, and its TCRdb copy is limited to in-frame clones, with some not included. Of about 98,000 clones listed, about 85% were seen once; the top ten hold around 2%. Germline values: CDR1 ENHRY, CDR2 SYGVKD. The V end was cut by 3 bases, the J end by 5 bases, with 8 bases between. The CDR3 has 13 residues. The sample taken for sequencing was peripheral blood. This TCR derives from a man aged 50 to 60 with active COVID-19. This chain uses TRBV10-3 with TRBJ2-1, with a weak D call TRBD1 (6 bases). The DNA for the CDR3 is TGTGCCATCAGTGATCAGGGGAACAATGAGCAGTTCTTC. Its translation is CAISDQGNNEQFF.